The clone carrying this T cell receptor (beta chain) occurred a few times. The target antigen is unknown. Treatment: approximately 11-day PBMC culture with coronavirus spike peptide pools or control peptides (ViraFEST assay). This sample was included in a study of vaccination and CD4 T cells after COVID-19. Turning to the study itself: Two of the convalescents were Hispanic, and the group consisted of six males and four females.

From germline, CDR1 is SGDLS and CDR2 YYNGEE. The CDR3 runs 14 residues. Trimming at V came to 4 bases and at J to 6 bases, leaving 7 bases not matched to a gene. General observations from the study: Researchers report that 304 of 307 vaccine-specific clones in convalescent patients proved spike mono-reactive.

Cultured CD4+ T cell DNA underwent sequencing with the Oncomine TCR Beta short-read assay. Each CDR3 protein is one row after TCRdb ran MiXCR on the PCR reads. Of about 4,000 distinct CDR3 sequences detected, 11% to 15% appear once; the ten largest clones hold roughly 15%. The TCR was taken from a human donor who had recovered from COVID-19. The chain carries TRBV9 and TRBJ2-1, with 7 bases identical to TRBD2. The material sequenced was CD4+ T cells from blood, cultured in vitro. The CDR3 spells CASSTRTGGNEQFF. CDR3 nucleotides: TGTGCCAGCAGCACGCGGACGGGGGGCAATGAGCAGTTCTTC.